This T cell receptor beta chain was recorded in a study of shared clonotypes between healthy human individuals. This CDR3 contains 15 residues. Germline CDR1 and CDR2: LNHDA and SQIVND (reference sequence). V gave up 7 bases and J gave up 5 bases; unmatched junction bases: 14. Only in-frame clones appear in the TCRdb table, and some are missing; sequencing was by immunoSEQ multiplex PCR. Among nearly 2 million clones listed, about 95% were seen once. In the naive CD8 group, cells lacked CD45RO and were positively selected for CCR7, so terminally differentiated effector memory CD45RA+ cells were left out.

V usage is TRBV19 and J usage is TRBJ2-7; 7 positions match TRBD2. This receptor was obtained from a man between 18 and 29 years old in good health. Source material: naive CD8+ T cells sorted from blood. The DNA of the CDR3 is TGTGCCAGTACCCCCGGGGGGACCGCCTGGGACGAGCAGTACTTC. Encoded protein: CASTPGGTAWDEQYF.